A single sample is the source of the 8 T cell receptor beta chains below, sequenced in a study of glioma-infiltrating T cells after dendritic cell vaccination. Produced via immunoSEQ multiplex PCR; TCRdb's table is partial and in-frame only. The sample has around 100,000 clones; around 81% are singletons. The sequences come from blood, collected before dendritic cell vaccination. Source of these receptors: a human donor with glioblastoma.

CDR3 amino acids: CASSLAGGNQPQHF. CDR3 sequence (DNA): TGTGCCAGCAGCTTAGCCGGAGGGAATCAGCCCCAGCATTTT. V usage is TRBV11-3 and J usage is TRBJ1-5, with no clear D. The length of the CDR3 is 14 residues. CDR1 is SGHNT and CDR2 is YENEEA in the germline V gene. V was clipped by 1 base and J by 4 bases, with 8 bases between them.

The CDR3: CASSQFPPPRNTQYF. The CDR3 nucleotides are TGCGCCAGCAGCCAGTTCCCGCCCCCTAGGAATACGCAGTATTTT. V and J are TRBV4-1 and TRBJ2-3; D gene unclear. V was clipped by 3 bases and J by 7 bases, with 17 bases between them. The CDR3 is 15 amino acids. Germline V gene data show CDR1 as MGHRA and CDR2 as YSYEKL.

The chain employs TRBV19 and TRBJ1-6; TRBD1 aligns across 8 bases. This CDR3 spans 15 amino acids. V was clipped by 8 bases and J by 0 bases; unmatched bases: 3. From germline, CDR1 is LNHDA and CDR2 SQIVND (reference sequence). This chain's CDR3 is CASRTGSSYNSPLHF. CDR3 sequence (DNA): TGTGCCAGTCGGACAGGGAGCTCCTATAATTCACCCCTCCACTTT.

The gene calls are TRBV11-2 and TRBJ2-1, with a possible D match to TRBD2 (5 bases). Per germline, CDR1 SGHAT and CDR2 FQNNGV. V was pared by 4 bases and J by 12 bases, with 22 bases between. This CDR3 region has 15 residues. CDR3 DNA sequence: TGTGCCAGCAGCTCCGGGGTCAGAAGGACCTCTGGGCAGTTCTTC. The encoded protein is CASSSGVRRTSGQFF.

The V and J genes are TRBV5-1 and TRBJ2-7, with D possibly TRBD1 on 5 matching bases. Germline CDR1 and CDR2: SGHRS and YFSETQ. The V end was cut by 0 bases, the J end by 5 bases, with 12 bases between. The CDR3 totals 14 residues. The CDR3 nucleotides read TGCGCCAGCAGCTTGGCTCAGGGTTCCAACGAGCAGTACTTC. This gives the protein CASSLAQGSNEQYF.

The V gene is TRBV19, the J gene TRBJ1-3, with D uncertain. This CDR3 region has 14 residues. Trimming took off 3 bases at V and 0 bases at J, with 6 bases between the two ends. The germline gives CDR1 LNHDA, CDR2 SQIVND (reference sequence). The CDR3: CASSMRASGNTIYF. For the CDR3, the DNA is TGTGCCAGTAGTATGAGGGCCTCTGGAAACACCATATATTTT.

This clone was found many times. The chain combines TRBV6-4 with TRBJ1-1; D unresolved. CDR3 size: 14 residues. V was cut by 4 bases and J by 7 bases, with 16 bases left in between. CDR1 and CDR2 from the germline V gene are MRHNA and SNTAGT. The CDR3 DNA reads TGTGCCAGCAGTGTTGGACTGGGCGCGAATGAAGCTTTCTTT. Translating it yields CASSVGLGANEAFF.

V gene TRBV5-1 combines with J gene TRBJ2-5, with D uncertain. The CDR3 is made up of 15 amino acids. Trimming cost V 0 bases and J 4 bases, with 13 bases left between them. Germline CDR1 is SGHRS and CDR2 is YFSETQ. The chain's CDR3 is CASSLADTARETQYF. The CDR3 bases are TGCGCCAGCAGCTTGGCCGACACAGCTCGAGAGACCCAGTACTTC.